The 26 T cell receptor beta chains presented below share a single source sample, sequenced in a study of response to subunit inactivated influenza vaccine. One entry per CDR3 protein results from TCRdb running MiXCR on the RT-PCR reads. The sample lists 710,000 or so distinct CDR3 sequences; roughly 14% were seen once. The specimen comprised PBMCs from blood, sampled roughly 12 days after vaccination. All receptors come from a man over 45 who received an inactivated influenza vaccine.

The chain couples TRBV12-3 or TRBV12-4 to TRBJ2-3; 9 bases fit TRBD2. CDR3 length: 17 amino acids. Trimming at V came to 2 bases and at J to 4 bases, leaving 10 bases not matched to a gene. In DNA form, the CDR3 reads TGTGCCAGCAGTTTATCCGGAGGCGGGAGGGTCTCAGATACGCAGTATTTT. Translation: CASSLSGGGRVSDTQYF.

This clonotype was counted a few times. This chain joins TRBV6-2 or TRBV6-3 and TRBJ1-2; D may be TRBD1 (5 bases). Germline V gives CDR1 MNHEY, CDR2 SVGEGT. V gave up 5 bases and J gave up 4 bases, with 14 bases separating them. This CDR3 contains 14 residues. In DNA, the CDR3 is TGTGCCAGCAGTCCCAGGACATTCTTCTATGGCTACACCTTC. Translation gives CASSPRTFFYGYTF.

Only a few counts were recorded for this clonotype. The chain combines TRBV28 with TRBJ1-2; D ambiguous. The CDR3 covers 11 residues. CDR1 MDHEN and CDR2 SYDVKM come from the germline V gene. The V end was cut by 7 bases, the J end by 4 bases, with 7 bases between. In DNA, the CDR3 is TGTGCCAGCATGAAACTCTATGGCTACACCTTC. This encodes CASMKLYGYTF.

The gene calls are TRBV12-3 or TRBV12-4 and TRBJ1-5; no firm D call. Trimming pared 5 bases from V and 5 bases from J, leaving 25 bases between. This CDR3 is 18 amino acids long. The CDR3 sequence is CASSTSAGSTIDHQPQHF. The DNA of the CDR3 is TGTGCCAGCAGTACCTCTGCCGGATCCACAATAGACCATCAGCCCCAGCATTTT.

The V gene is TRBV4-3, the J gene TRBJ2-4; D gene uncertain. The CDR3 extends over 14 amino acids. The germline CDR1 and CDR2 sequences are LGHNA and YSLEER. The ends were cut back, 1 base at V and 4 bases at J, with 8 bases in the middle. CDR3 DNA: TGCGCCAGCAGCCAAGGGGTAGGGAAAAACATTCAGTACTTC. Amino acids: CASSQGVGKNIQYF.

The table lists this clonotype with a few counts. CDR3 amino acids: CAISVLARDTQYF. In DNA form, the CDR3 reads TGTGCCATCAGCGTTCTAGCGCGAGATACGCAGTATTTT. This chain uses TRBV10-3 with TRBJ2-3; maybe TRBD2 (6 bases). V lost 6 bases to trimming and J lost 5 bases, with 12 bases between them. This CDR3 comprises 13 residues. The V gene's germline CDR1 is ENHRY and CDR2 SYGVKD.

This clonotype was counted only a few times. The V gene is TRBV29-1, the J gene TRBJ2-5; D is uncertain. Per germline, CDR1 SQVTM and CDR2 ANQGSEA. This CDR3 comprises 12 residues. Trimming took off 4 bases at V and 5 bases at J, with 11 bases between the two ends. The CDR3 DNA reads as TGCAGCGTTGTGGACCGCTCGGAGACCCAGTACTTC. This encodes CSVVDRSETQYF.

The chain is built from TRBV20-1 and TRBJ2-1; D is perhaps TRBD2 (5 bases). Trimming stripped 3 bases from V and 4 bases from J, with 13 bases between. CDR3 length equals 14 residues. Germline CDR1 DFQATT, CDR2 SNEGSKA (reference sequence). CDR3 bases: TGCAGTGCTAGTGTGGCGGGCCGATACAATGAGCAGTTCTTC. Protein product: CSASVAGRYNEQFF.

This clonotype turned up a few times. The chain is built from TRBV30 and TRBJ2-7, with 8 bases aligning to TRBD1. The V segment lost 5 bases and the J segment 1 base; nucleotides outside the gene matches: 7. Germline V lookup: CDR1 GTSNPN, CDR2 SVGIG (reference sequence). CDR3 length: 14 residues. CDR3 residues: CAWAKQGESYEQYF. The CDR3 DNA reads TGTGCCTGGGCTAAACAGGGGGAGTCCTACGAGCAGTACTTC.

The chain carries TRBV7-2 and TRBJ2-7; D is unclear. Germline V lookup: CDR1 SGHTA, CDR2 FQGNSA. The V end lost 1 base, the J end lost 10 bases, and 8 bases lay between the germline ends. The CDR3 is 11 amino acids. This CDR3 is CASSLVGNQYF. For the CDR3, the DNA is TGTGCCAGCAGCTTAGTGGGGAACCAGTACTTC.

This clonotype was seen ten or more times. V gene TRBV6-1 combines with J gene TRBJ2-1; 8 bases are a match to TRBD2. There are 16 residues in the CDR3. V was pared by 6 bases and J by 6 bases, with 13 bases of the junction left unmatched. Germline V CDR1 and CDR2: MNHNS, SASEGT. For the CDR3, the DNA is TGTGCCAGCAGCAGAAACGAACTAGCGGAGCTCAATGAGCAGTTCTTC. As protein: CASSRNELAELNEQFF.

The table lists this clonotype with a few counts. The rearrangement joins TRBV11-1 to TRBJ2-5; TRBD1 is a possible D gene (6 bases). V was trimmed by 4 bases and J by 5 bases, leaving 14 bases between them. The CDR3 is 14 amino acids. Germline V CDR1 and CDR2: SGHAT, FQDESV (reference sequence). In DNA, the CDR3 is TGTGCCAGCAGCTCAGGAACAGGGTTGGAGACCCAGTACTTC. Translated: CASSSGTGLETQYF.

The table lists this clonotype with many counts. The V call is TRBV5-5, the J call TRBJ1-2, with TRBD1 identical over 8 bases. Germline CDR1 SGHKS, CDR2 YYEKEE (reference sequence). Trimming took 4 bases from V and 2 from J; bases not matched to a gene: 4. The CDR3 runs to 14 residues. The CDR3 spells CASSNGQGNYGYTF. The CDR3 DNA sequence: TGTGCCAGCAGCAACGGACAGGGAAACTATGGCTACACCTTC.

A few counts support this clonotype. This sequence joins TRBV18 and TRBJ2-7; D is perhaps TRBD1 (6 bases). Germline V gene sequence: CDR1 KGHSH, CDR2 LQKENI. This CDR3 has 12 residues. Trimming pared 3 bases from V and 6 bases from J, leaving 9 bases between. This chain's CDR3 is CASSPQGIEQYF. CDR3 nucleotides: TGTGCCAGCTCACCTCAGGGGATCGAGCAGTACTTC.

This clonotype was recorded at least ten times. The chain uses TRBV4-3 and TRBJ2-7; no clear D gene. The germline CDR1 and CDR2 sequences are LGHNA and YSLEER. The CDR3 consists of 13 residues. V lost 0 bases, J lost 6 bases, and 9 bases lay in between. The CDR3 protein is CASSQDYESEQYF. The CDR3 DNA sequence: TGCGCCAGCAGCCAAGATTACGAGTCCGAGCAGTACTTC.

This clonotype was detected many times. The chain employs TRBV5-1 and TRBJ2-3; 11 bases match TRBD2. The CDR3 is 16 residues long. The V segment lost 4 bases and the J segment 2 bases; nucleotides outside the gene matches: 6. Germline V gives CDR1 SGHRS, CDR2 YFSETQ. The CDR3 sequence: CASSTLAGADTDTQYF. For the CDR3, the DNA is TGCGCCAGCAGCACACTAGCGGGGGCCGACACAGATACGCAGTATTTT.

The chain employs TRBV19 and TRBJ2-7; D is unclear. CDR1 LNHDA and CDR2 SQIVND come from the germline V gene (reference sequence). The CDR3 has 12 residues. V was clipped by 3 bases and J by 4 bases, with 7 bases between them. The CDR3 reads CASSMGGYEQYF. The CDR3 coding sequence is TGTGCCAGTAGTATGGGTGGATACGAGCAGTACTTC.

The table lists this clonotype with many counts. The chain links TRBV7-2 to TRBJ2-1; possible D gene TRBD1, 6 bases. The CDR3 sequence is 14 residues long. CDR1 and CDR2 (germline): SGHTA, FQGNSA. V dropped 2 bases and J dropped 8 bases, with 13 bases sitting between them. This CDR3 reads CASSLSRGGYEQFF. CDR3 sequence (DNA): TGTGCCAGCAGCTTAAGCAGGGGCGGCTATGAGCAGTTCTTC.

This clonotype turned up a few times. The CDR3 sequence: CASQGSDTEAFF. As DNA, the CDR3 is TGTGCCAGTCAGGGGTCGGACACTGAAGCTTTCTTT. The V call is TRBV2, the J call TRBJ1-1; weak D call: TRBD1 (6 bases). The germline V gene has CDR1 SNHLY and CDR2 FYNNEI. The length of the CDR3 is 12 residues. The V end was cut by 9 bases, the J end by 3 bases, with 11 bases between.

This chain's CDR3 is CASSLEATAKNIQYF. Here the CDR3 DNA reads TGTGCCAGCAGCTTAGAAGCCACCGCCAAAAACATTCAGTACTTC. The V and J genes are TRBV7-2 and TRBJ2-4, with D uncertain. Per the germline V gene, CDR1 is SGHTA and CDR2 is FQGNSA. V shed 1 base and J shed 1 base, with 8 bases lying between them. This CDR3 has 15 amino acids.

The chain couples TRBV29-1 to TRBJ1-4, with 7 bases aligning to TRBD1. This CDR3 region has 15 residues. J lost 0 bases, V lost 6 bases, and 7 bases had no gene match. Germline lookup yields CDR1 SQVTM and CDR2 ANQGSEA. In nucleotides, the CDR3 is TGCAGCGTCCTCGGAGGGACAGCAACTAATGAAAAACTGTTTTTT. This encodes CSVLGGTATNEKLFF.

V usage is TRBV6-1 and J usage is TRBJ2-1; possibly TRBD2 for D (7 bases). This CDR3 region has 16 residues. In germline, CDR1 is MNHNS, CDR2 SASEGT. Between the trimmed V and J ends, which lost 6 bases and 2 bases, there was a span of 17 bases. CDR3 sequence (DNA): TGTGCCAGCAGAGAGGGGGGGGCCACGGCCTACAATGAGCAGTTCTTC. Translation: CASREGGATAYNEQFF.

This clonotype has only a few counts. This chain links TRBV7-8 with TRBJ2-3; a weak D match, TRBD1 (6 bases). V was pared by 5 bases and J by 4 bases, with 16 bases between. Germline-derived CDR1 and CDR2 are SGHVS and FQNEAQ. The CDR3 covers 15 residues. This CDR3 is CASSGTGYGADTQYF. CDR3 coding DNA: TGTGCCAGCAGCGGCACAGGGTACGGGGCAGATACGCAGTATTTT.

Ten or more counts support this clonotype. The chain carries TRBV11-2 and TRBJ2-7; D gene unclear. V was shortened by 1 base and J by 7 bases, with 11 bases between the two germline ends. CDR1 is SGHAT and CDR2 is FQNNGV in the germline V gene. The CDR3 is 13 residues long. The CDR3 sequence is CASSLGYGVEQYF. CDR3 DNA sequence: TGTGCCAGCAGCTTAGGGTATGGAGTTGAGCAGTACTTC.

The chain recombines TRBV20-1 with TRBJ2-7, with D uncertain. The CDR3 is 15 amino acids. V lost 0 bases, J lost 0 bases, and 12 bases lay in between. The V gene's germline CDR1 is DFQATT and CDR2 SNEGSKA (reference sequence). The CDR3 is CSARERTRSSYEQYF. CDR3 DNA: TGCAGTGCTAGAGAACGAACTCGGAGCTCCTACGAGCAGTACTTC.

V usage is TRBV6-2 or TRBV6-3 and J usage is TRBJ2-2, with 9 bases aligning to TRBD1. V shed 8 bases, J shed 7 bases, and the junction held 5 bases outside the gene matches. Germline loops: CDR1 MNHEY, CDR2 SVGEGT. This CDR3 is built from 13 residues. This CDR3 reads CASARDRDGELFF. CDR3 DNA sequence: TGTGCCAGCGCCAGGGACAGGGACGGGGAGCTGTTTTTT.